Included here is one T cell receptor beta chain sequence, with context. The authors' processing: Reference gene primers were amplified, and this amplification served to estimate nucleated cell counts. Some clones are missing from TCRdb's copy, which holds only in-frame ones; the method was immunoSEQ multiplex PCR. V, J and clone size were drawn from that table, and D and trimming were deduced from the DNA. The sample shows over 100,000 clones, about 79% of them seen only once. The record originates from a study of blood T cell repertoires in COVID-19. Overall study context: Samples of COVID-19 (acute and convalescent) were obtained from the United States, Italy and Spain. PBMCs, B-cell-depleted T cells, or T cells provided the cDNA or gDNA that made up the material.

Germline CDR1 GTSNPN, CDR2 SVGIG (reference sequence). V lost 3 bases to trimming and J lost 6 bases; unmatched junction nucleotides: 9. This CDR3 comprises 14 residues. This clonotype originated in a woman at least 80 years old with active or convalescent COVID-19. The sequenced material came from peripheral blood. The chain has TRBV30 and TRBJ1-1; 8 bases line up with TRBD1. This chain's CDR3 is CAWRVQGASAEAFF. In nucleotides, the CDR3 is TGTGCCTGGAGGGTTCAGGGGGCTTCGGCTGAAGCTTTCTTT.